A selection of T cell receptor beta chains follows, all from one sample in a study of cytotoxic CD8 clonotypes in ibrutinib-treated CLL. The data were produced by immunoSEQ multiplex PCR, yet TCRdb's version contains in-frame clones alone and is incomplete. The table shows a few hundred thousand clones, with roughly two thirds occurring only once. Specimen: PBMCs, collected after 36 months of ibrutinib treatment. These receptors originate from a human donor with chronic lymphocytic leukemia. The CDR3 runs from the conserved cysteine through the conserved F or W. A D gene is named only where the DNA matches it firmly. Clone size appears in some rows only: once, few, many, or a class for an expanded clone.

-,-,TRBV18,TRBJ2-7,TGTGCCAGCTCACCCCGGGACGGGACCTACGAGCAGTACTTC,CASSPRDGTYEQYF
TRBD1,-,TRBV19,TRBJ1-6,TGTGCCAGTAGTCCGGGACAGGGTGAATCACCCCTCCACTTT,CASSPGQGESPLHF
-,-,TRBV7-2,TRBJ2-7,TGTGCCAGCAGCCGACTGGGCTCCTACGAGCAGTACTTC,CASSRLGSYEQYF
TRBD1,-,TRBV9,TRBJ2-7,TGTGCCAGCAGCCCGAGACAGGGTTCCCACGAGCAGTACTTC,CASSPRQGSHEQYF
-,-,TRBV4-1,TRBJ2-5,TGCGCCAGCAGCCAGGTAGGGGGTGTCCTGGAGACCCAGTACTTC,CASSQVGGVLETQYF
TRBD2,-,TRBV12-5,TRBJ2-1,TGTGCTAGTGGTTTGGTTCCTAAGGGGACTAGCGGGAGCGCCTACAATGAGCAGTTCTTC,CASGLVPKGTSGSAYNEQFF
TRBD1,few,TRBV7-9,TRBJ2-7,TGTGCCAGCAGCCAGGGACAGAACTACGAGCAGTACTTC,CASSQGQNYEQYF
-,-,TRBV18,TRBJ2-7,TGTGCCAGCTCTCGAGTACCGGCCGAGCAGTACTTC,CASSRVPAEQYF
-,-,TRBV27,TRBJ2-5,TGTGCCAGCAAAGGTTGGTCGGAAGAGACCCAGTACTTC,CASKGWSEETQYF
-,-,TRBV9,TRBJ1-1,TGTGCCAGCAGCGTAGGGCTGCTCTTGCCCCAAGCTTTCTTT,CASSVGLLLPQAFF
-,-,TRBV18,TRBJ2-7,TGTGCCAGCTCACCGAGGGGAGCACCTTTCGTAGGCTACGAGCAGTACTTC,CASSPRGAPFVGYEQYF
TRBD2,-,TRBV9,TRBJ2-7,TGTGCCAGCAGCGGCGAACTAGCGGGAGGCCCTCGCGAGCAGTACTTC,CASSGELAGGPREQYF